Listed below are T cell receptor beta chains from one sample, sequenced in a study of vaccination and CD4 T cells after COVID-19. MiXCR, applied by TCRdb to the PCR reads, yields one record per CDR3 protein. This sample yields approximately 15,000 distinct CDR3 sequences, of which over 55% are seen a single time; 4% to 6.5% belongs to the top ten. What these receptors recognize is not known. Source: CD4+ T cells from blood, cultured in vitro, taken after SARS-CoV-2 vaccination. The receptors were gathered from a human donor who had recovered from COVID-19. Each CDR3 is given with its conserved first and last residue. A D gene is named only where the DNA matches it firmly. Some rows have no size entry. The others give once, few or many, or a class for an expanded clone.

- | - | TRBJ1-1 | TRBV7-9 | TGTGCCAGCAGCCTACCATGGGGCAGGAACACTGAAGCTTTCTTT | CASSLPWGRNTEAFF
few | TRBD1 | TRBJ1-5 | TRBV15 | TGTGCCACCAGCAACGACAGGGTGGGTCAGCCCCAGCATTTT | CATSNDRVGQPQHF
- | TRBD1 | TRBJ2-2 | TRBV6-1 | TGTGCCAGCAGAAAACAGGGGGCAACCGGGGAGCTGTTTTTT | CASRKQGATGELFF
- | - | TRBJ2-5 | TRBV5-1 | TGCGCCAGCAGCTTGGGTCCAGGGGCCCAAGAGACCCAGTACTTC | CASSLGPGAQETQYF
- | TRBD1 | TRBJ1-2 | TRBV19 | TGTGCCAGTAGTTCCCGACAGGGGGCTAACTATGGCTACACCTTC | CASSSRQGANYGYTF
few | TRBD1 | TRBJ1-2 | TRBV6-1 | TGTGCCAGCCTGAGGGACAGGGACGGCTATGGCTACACCTTC | CASLRDRDGYGYTF
few | TRBD1 | TRBJ1-1 | TRBV12-3/TRBV12-4 | TGTGCCAGCAGCGACGTACCAGGGGGTGCTACAGCTTTCTTT | CASSDVPGGATAFF
- | - | TRBJ1-6 | TRBV20-1 | TGCAGTGCTAGAGAGCCCGTTAGCTCCTATAATTCACCCCTCCACTTT | CSAREPVSSYNSPLHF
- | - | TRBJ1-2 | TRBV20-1 | TGCAGTGCTTCCCAGGACCAGGGGAGCTATGGCTACACCTTC | CSASQDQGSYGYTF
- | - | TRBJ1-1 | TRBV6-1 | TGTGCCAGCACGGTTACAGGGATGAACACTGAAGCTTTCTTT | CASTVTGMNTEAFF
once | - | TRBJ1-2 | TRBV4-2 | TGTGCCAGCAGCCAAGATCGGTCCGGTGGCTATGGCTACACCTTC | CASSQDRSGGYGYTF
- | - | TRBJ2-2 | TRBV9 | TGTGCCAGCAGCGTAGACGGAGGGGCCGGGGAGCTGTTTTTT | CASSVDGGAGELFF
few | TRBD2 | TRBJ2-7 | TRBV6-2/TRBV6-3 | TGTGCCAGCAATACAGCGGGAGAAGGTAGCGAGCAGTACTTC | CASNTAGEGSEQYF
- | - | TRBJ1-5 | TRBV5-1 | TGCGCCAGCAGCTTGGGGGACCCGGGACGGCCCCAGCATTTT | CASSLGDPGRPQHF
- | - | TRBJ2-1 | TRBV5-1 | TGCGCCAGCAGCTTCAGTAATGAGCAGTTCTTC | CASSFSNEQFF
- | - | TRBJ1-2 | TRBV7-9 | TGTGCCAGCAGCCAGTTGGTGCAGCTGAGTGGCTACACCTTC | CASSQLVQLSGYTF
- | - | TRBJ2-5 | TRBV15 | TGTGCCACCAGCAGGGGCCCTCCCCAGGGCCAAGAGACCCAGTACTTC | CATSRGPPQGQETQYF
few | - | TRBJ1-2 | TRBV4-1 | TGCGCCAGCAGCCAACGTCGGGACACCCTGTCCTTCTATGGCTACACCTTC | CASSQRRDTLSFYGYTF
few | TRBD1 | TRBJ1-6 | TRBV25-1 | TGTGCCAGCAGTGTGAACAGGGGCTATAATTCACCCCTCCACTTT | CASSVNRGYNSPLHF
- | TRBD1 | TRBJ1-5 | TRBV20-1 | TGCAGTGCTAGTAGGGGGCCCAATCAGCCCCAGCATTTT | CSASRGPNQPQHF
- | - | TRBJ1-5 | TRBV20-1 | TGCAGTGCTAGAGTAGGTACGGCGGGCAATCAGCCCCAGCATTTT | CSARVGTAGNQPQHF
- | - | TRBJ1-6 | TRBV28 | TGTGCCAGCAGTCCTCAGCTTGGACAGAATTCACCCCTCCACTTT | CASSPQLGQNSPLHF
few | TRBD1 | TRBJ2-7 | TRBV19 | TGTGCCAGTAGTAAGGGGACAGGGGCTCGCGAGCAGTACTTC | CASSKGTGAREQYF
few | TRBD2 | TRBJ2-3 | TRBV11-3 | TGTGCCAGCAGCTTAGAGGGCGGCGGGGGGGCGCGGGATACGCAGTATTTT | CASSLEGGGGARDTQYF
- | - | TRBJ1-2 | TRBV28 | TGTGCCACTCAGGGCGCTCTGAACTATGGCTACACCTTC | CATQGALNYGYTF
few | TRBD1 | TRBJ1-5 | TRBV6-5 | TGTGCCAGCAGTTCTTACCAGGGGGCGCAGAATCAGCCCCAGCATTTT | CASSSYQGAQNQPQHF
few | TRBD1 | TRBJ1-5 | TRBV7-8 | TGTGCCATCCCGGTCCGGGACAGGGGAAGGAGTAATCAGCCCCAGCATTTT | CAIPVRDRGRSNQPQHF
few | - | TRBJ1-3 | TRBV7-8 | TGTGCCAGCAGCCTGGGGGAGACGAGGGGAAACACCATATATTTT | CASSLGETRGNTIYF
few | - | TRBJ1-5 | TRBV11-3 | TGTGCCAGCAGCTTAGATCCCCAAACGCCCCAGCATTTT | CASSLDPQTPQHF
- | - | TRBJ2-2 | TRBV20-1 | TGCAGTGCTAGAGGGTGGCGGGCGGACACCGGGGAGCTGTTTTTT | CSARGWRADTGELFF
- | TRBD1 | TRBJ2-7 | TRBV6-2/TRBV6-3 | TGTGCCAGCAGTTCCGGGACAGGGAACGACGAGCAGTACTTC | CASSSGTGNDEQYF
- | - | TRBJ1-2 | TRBV6-5 | TGTGCCAGCAGTTACGGAAGCCGCTATGGCTACACCTTC | CASSYGSRYGYTF
- | TRBD2 | TRBJ2-1 | TRBV12-3/TRBV12-4 | TGTGCCAGCAGTCCGCCGACTAGCGGGAGAAGAGAGCAGTTCTTC | CASSPPTSGRREQFF
- | - | TRBJ2-2 | TRBV11-2 | TGTGCCAGCAGCTTCGGGGCTAGGAAAACCGGGGAGCTGTTTTTT | CASSFGARKTGELFF
few | - | TRBJ1-1 | TRBV10-3 | TGTGCCATCAGTGAAGTCCTTACGGGGACTGAAGCTTTCTTT | CAISEVLTGTEAFF
- | - | TRBJ1-1 | TRBV2 | TGTGCCAGTACAGACTCAGGGTTCACTGAAGCTTTCTTT | CASTDSGFTEAFF
once | - | TRBJ2-2 | TRBV28 | TGTGCCATCGGACCCAGCGGGCCGAACACCGGGGAGCTGTTTTTT | CAIGPSGPNTGELFF
- | - | TRBJ1-5 | TRBV28 | TGTGCCAGCAGCCAACACAAATCCGGACAGCATGATCTAATCCAGCATTTT | CASSQHKSGQHDLIQHF
- | - | TRBJ1-1 | TRBV5-4 | TGTGCCAGCAGCTTGGCGGTAGGGAACACTGAAGCTTTCTTT | CASSLAVGNTEAFF
few | TRBD1 | TRBJ2-1 | TRBV20-1 | TGCAGTGCTATTTATCAGCCAGGGGGCGGGAATGAGCAGTTCTTC | CSAIYQPGGGNEQFF
- | - | TRBJ1-1 | TRBV19 | TGTGCCAGTAGTAGGGGCCCCCTCCAGGGTCGGAACACTGAAGCTTTCTTT | CASSRGPLQGRNTEAFF
- | - | TRBJ1-1 | TRBV19 | TGTGCCAGTAGTAGTCGGCGAAGCACTGAAGCTTTCTTT | CASSSRRSTEAFF
few | TRBD1 | TRBJ1-6 | TRBV6-1 | TGTGCCAGCAGGGACAGGGGGATTGATTCACCCCTCCACTTT | CASRDRGIDSPLHF
- | TRBD2 | TRBJ2-3 | TRBV15 | TGTGCCACCAGCAGAGACGGGGGGGGCTCAGATACGCAGTATTTT | CATSRDGGGSDTQYF
- | - | TRBJ2-2 | TRBV12-3/TRBV12-4 | TGTGCCAGCAGCCGAAGGATCATCACCGGGGAGCTGTTTTTT | CASSRRIITGELFF
- | TRBD1 | TRBJ1-2 | TRBV2 | TGTGCCAGCAGTGAAGTAGAAGGGGGCAGGAGCTACACCTTC | CASSEVEGGRSYTF
- | TRBD1 | TRBJ1-5 | TRBV28 | TGTGCCAGCAGTTTTAGGATGGAGGGGGCATTAGGTCAGCCCCAGCATTTT | CASSFRMEGALGQPQHF
- | TRBD2 | TRBJ2-5 | TRBV11-2 | TGTGCCAGCAGCTTATCGGGGGGTCCTGGGACCCAGTACTTC | CASSLSGGPGTQYF
few | TRBD1 | TRBJ2-2 | TRBV20-1 | TGCAGTGCTAAAACAGACAGGGGGACCGGGGAGCTGTTTTTT | CSAKTDRGTGELFF
few | TRBD1 | TRBJ2-2 | TRBV20-1 | TGCAGTGCTAGAGTCCCCGGGACAGGGGTGACCGGGGAGCTGTTTTTT | CSARVPGTGVTGELFF
- | - | TRBJ2-2 | TRBV6-2/TRBV6-3 | TGTGCCACGACACCAGGGGGGCTCGGGGAGCTGTTTTTT | CATTPGGLGELFF
- | - | TRBJ1-2 | TRBV4-1 | TGCGCCAGCAGCCAAGAAGGGCTCAACTATGGCTACACCTTC | CASSQEGLNYGYTF